The TCR beta chain under discussion was sequenced for a study of radiation and T cells in renal cell carcinoma. Trimming removed 7 bases from V and 3 bases from J, with 16 bases in between. Per the germline V gene, CDR1 is MNHNS and CDR2 is SASEGT. This CDR3 spans 15 amino acids. This table comes from immunoSEQ multiplex PCR, and its TCRdb copy is limited to in-frame clones, with some not included. The sample gives 100,000 to 150,000 clones, around 81% of which show up once; 5.8% is in the top ten. Sample time point: blood 2 weeks post-SBRT. Treatment in this sample: 15 Gy SBRT to primary tumor, nephrectomy 4 weeks later. The patient's renal cell carcinoma had clear cell pathology.

This clonotype was sampled from a man over 45 with renal cell carcinoma. Sequences were derived from blood, sampled from a patient whose treatment included radiotherapy and nephrectomy. The chain recombines TRBV6-1 with TRBJ2-4; D is possibly TRBD2 (6 bases). As DNA, the CDR3 is TGTGCCAGCAACAACGCGGGGATTGGCAAAAACATTCAGTACTTC. Its translation is CASNNAGIGKNIQYF.